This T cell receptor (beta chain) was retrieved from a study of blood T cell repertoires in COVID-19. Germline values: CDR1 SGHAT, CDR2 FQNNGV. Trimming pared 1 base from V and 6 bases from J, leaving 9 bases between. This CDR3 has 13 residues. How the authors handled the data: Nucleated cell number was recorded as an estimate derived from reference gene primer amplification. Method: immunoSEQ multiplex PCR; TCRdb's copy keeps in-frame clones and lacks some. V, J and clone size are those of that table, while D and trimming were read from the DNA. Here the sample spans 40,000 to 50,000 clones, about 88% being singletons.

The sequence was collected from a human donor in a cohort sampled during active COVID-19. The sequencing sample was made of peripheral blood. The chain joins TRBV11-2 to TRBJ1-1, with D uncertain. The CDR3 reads CASSLVPFPEAFF. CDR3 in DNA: TGTGCCAGCAGCTTAGTCCCATTCCCTGAAGCTTTCTTT. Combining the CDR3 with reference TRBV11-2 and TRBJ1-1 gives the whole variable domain EAGVAQSPRYKIIEKRQSVAFWCNPISGHATLYWYQQILGQGPKLLIQFQNNGVVDDSQLPKDRFSAERLKGVDSTLKIQPAKLEDSAVYLCASSLVPFPEAFFGQGTRLTVV.